Detailed here is one T cell receptor (beta chain). This entry comes from a study of blood T cell repertoires in COVID-19. The assay was immunoSEQ multiplex PCR, and TCRdb's table has in-frame clones only and misses some. The table records 150,000 to 200,000 clones, roughly 87% of them present only once. Sequenced material: PBMCs or T cells enriched from blood (not recorded which). The source is a man aged 45-65 years who had recovered from COVID-19.

The DNA for the CDR3 is TGTGCCAGCAGTCTAAATACCCCGAACACTGAAGCTTTCTTT. This sequence encodes CASSLNTPNTEAFF. The rearrangement joins TRBV6-5 to TRBJ1-1; no definite D call. V was shortened by 5 bases and J by 1 base, with 11 bases between the two germline ends. Per the germline V gene, CDR1 is MNHEY and CDR2 is SVGAGI. The CDR3 sequence is 14 residues long.